The 20 T cell receptor beta chains below come from one sample, sequenced in a study of T cells in Graves' hyperthyroidism and ophthalmopathy. RNA transcripts yielded amplified TCR beta CDR3 regions. HTBI primers were used for first-round RT-PCR of the TCR CDR3. TCRdb re-analysed the multiplex PCR reads in MiXCR, keeping a single row per CDR3 protein. The repertoire includes some 150,000 distinct CDR3 sequences, 22% of them detected once, and around two thirds sits in the top ten. Input material: blood. The receptors originated from a woman aged 50 to 60 with Graves' hyperthyroidism that later progressed to Graves' ophthalmopathy.

This clonotype was picked up a small number of times. The CDR3 is CASSLTGGSNEKLFF. CDR3 nucleotide sequence: TGTGCCAGCAGCCTAACGGGGGGCTCTAATGAAAAACTGTTTTTT. V is TRBV7-9 and J is TRBJ1-4, with D possibly TRBD1 on 6 matching bases. V lost 5 bases and J 3 bases, leaving 13 bases between the germline ends. The CDR3 contains 15 residues. Per germline, CDR1 SEHNR and CDR2 FQNEAQ (reference sequence).

In its sample, this clonotype was seen many times. The rearrangement links TRBV7-9 to TRBJ2-5, with 7 bases aligning to TRBD1. V lost 3 bases to trimming and J lost 5 bases; unmatched junction nucleotides: 6. CDR1 is SEHNR, CDR2 FQNEAQ, per germline (reference sequence). The CDR3 covers 14 residues. CDR3 protein: CASSFRQGVETQYF. In nucleotides, the CDR3 is TGTGCCAGCAGCTTTAGACAGGGTGTGGAGACCCAGTACTTC.

This chain uses TRBV11-2 with TRBJ2-1, with 12 bases fitting TRBD2. Germline V gene data show CDR1 as SGHAT and CDR2 as FQNNGV. Unmatched junction bases numbered 8, after V lost 4 bases and J lost 10 bases. The CDR3 loop spans 15 amino acids. The DNA for the CDR3 is TGTGCCAGCAGCTCATCTAGCGGGAGGGTAGGGGAGCAGTTCTTC. This gives the protein CASSSSSGRVGEQFF.

The CDR3 loop reads CASTQGVASPYNEQFF. In DNA form, the CDR3 reads TGTGCCAGCACCCAAGGGGTAGCGTCCCCCTACAATGAGCAGTTCTTC. V usage is TRBV9 and J usage is TRBJ2-1; D tentatively reads TRBD1 or TRBD2 (5 bases each). The CDR3 has 16 amino acids. Per the germline V gene, CDR1 is SGDLS and CDR2 is YYNGEE. The germline V and J ends were trimmed by 6 bases and 2 bases, with 18 bases remaining between them.

Many counts were recorded for this clonotype. The V call is TRBV28, the J call TRBJ2-6; 11 positions agree with TRBD2. CDR1 is MDHEN and CDR2 is SYDVKM in the germline V gene. The CDR3 runs to 18 residues. With V trimmed by 5 bases and J by 0 bases, 6 bases remained unmatched. The CDR3 DNA is TGTGCCAGCAGTGGACTAGCGGGCCTCGTCTCTGGGGCCAACGTCCTGACTTTC. Its translation: CASSGLAGLVSGANVLTF.

This clonotype came up many times. This sequence joins TRBV10-3 and TRBJ2-1, with TRBD1 identical over 7 bases. V trimming: 7 bases; J trimming: 6 bases; junction bases outside the gene matches: 6. CDR1 and CDR2 (germline): ENHRY, SYGVKD. This CDR3 has 13 residues. The CDR3 nucleotides read TGTGCCATCAAGGGGGCAGGGGGCAATGAGCAGTTCTTC. Encoded protein: CAIKGAGGNEQFF.

In this sample, this clonotype turned up many times. V and J are TRBV30 and TRBJ1-3; the D gene is possibly TRBD1 (5 bases). CDR1 is GTSNPN, CDR2 SVGIG, per germline (reference sequence). The V end lost 8 bases, the J end lost 1 base, and 6 bases lay between the germline ends. This CDR3 comprises 11 residues. In DNA form, the CDR3 reads TGTGCCGGGGGGTCTGGAAACACCATATATTTT. The encoded protein is CAGGSGNTIYF.

This clonotype was counted only a few times. The chain carries TRBV4-1 and TRBJ2-3; 8 bases agree with TRBD2. Germline values: CDR1 MGHRA, CDR2 YSYEKL. The junction had 11 bases not matched to a gene; V was cut back by 0 bases and J by 0 bases. The CDR3 runs to 19 residues. CDR3 DNA: TGCGCCAGCAGCCAAGAAATGTTGGGGCCTAGCGGGAGCACAGATACGCAGTATTTT. Translated, it gives CASSQEMLGPSGSTDTQYF.

This clonotype has just a few counts. An end of the junction does not agree with germline; a read error may underlie this. The rearrangement uses TRBV6-1 and TRBJ1-5, with a possible D match to TRBD1 (5 bases). The CDR3 runs to 15 residues. The germline V gene encodes CDR1 MNHNS and CDR2 SASEGT. The CDR3 nucleotides read TGTGCCAGCAGTGAATCCGGGGGACGCAATCAGCCCCGGCATTTT. This encodes CASSESGGRNQPRHF.

This clonotype was seen repeatedly, ten times or more. The rearrangement links TRBV28 to TRBJ2-1; D is tentatively TRBD1 or TRBD2 (5 bases each). CDR1 and CDR2 from the germline V gene are MDHEN and SYDVKM. This CDR3 is built from 13 residues. V was cut by 4 bases and J by 7 bases, with 11 bases left in between. CDR3 DNA sequence: TGTGCCAGCAGTTCTGGGGGAAGGAATGAGCAGTTCTTC. Translating it yields CASSSGGRNEQFF.

This clonotype was seen ten or more times. The genes are TRBV7-9 and TRBJ2-3; 12 bases map to TRBD2. Trimming at V came to 5 bases and at J to 3 bases, leaving 9 bases not matched to a gene. The CDR3 loop spans 17 amino acids. Germline V CDR1 and CDR2: SEHNR, FQNEAQ (reference sequence). CDR3 nucleotide sequence: TGTGCCAGCAGCGCCCTCGGGACTAGCGGGCGTACAGATACGCAGTATTTT. This codes for CASSALGTSGRTDTQYF.

The chain employs TRBV28 and TRBJ1-1; a weak D match, TRBD1 (5 bases). Germline assignment: CDR1 MDHEN and CDR2 SYDVKM. This CDR3 is 15 amino acids long. Trimming took off 1 base at V and 5 bases at J, with 14 bases between the two ends. The CDR3 DNA reads as TGTGCCAGCAGTTTATTGGGACTAGGAGGGACTGAAGCTTTCTTT. Encoded protein: CASSLLGLGGTEAFF. Together with reference TRBV28 and TRBJ1-1, the CDR3 gives the full variable domain: DVKVTQSSRYLVKRTGEKVFLECVQDMDHENMFWYRQDPGLGLRLIYFSYDVKMKEKGDIPEGYSVSREKKERFSLILESASTNQTSMYLCASSLLGLGGTEAFFGQGTRLTVV.

This clonotype occurred a few times. This chain joins TRBV7-6 and TRBJ2-6; TRBD2 aligns across 7 bases. This CDR3 is built from 16 residues. CDR1 and CDR2 (germline): SGHVS, FNYEAQ. Trimming cost V 1 base and J 4 bases; bases outside gene matches: 4. In DNA form, the CDR3 reads TGTGCCAGCAGCTTAGGAGCAGCGGGAGGGGCCAACGTCCTGACTTTC. The encoded protein is CASSLGAAGGANVLTF. Using reference TRBV7-6 and TRBJ2-6 for the parts outside the CDR3, the full variable domain is GAGVSQSPRYKVTKRGQDVALRCDPISGHVSLYWYRQALGQGPEFLTYFNYEAQQDKSGLPNDRFSAERPEGSISTLTIQRTEQRDSAMYRCASSLGAAGGANVLTFGAGSRLTVL.

This clonotype was recorded many times. The chain joins TRBV5-1 to TRBJ1-1; 7 bases agree with TRBD1. Germline-derived CDR1 and CDR2 are SGHRS and YFSETQ. This CDR3 contains 15 residues. V was clipped by 4 bases and J by 0 bases; unmatched bases: 6. CDR3 loop: CASSGNTGVNTEAFF. The CDR3 region has the DNA TGCGCCAGCAGCGGCAATACAGGGGTGAACACTGAAGCTTTCTTT.

The genes are TRBV2 and TRBJ2-2; D is unclear. The CDR3 length is 12 residues. Trimming cost V 6 bases and J 4 bases, with 6 bases left between them. Germline CDR1 reads SNHLY; CDR2 reads FYNNEI. The DNA of the CDR3 is TGTGCCAGCAGCATGATCACCGGGGAGCTGTTTTTT. This encodes CASSMITGELFF.

The sample holds many counts of this clonotype. The V call is TRBV7-3, the J call TRBJ2-6; D is ambiguous. Trimming pared 4 bases from V and 3 bases from J, leaving 13 bases between. The germline V gene has CDR1 SGHTA and CDR2 FQGTGA. CDR3 length: 16 amino acids. The CDR3 DNA is TGTGCCAGCAGCTCCCGATTGGGCCTTGGGGCCAACGTCCTGACTTTC. Amino acid sequence: CASSSRLGLGANVLTF.

This clonotype came up many times. The V and J genes are TRBV7-3 and TRBJ2-3; D is unresolved. Looked up from germline, CDR1 is SGHTA and CDR2 is FQGTGA. V gave up 5 bases and J gave up 0 bases, with 9 bases separating them. CDR3 size: 14 residues. This CDR3 reads CASSATSSTDTQYF. The CDR3 bases are TGTGCCAGCAGCGCGACCTCTAGCACAGATACGCAGTATTTT.

At least ten counts were recorded for this clonotype. This chain connects TRBV29-1 to TRBJ1-3; perhaps TRBD1 as D (5 bases). Germline V gene sequence: CDR1 SQVTM, CDR2 ANQGSEA. V was shortened by 4 bases and J by 3 bases, with 7 bases between the two germline ends. This CDR3 is built from 12 residues. The CDR3 sequence is CSVARDGNTIYF. For the CDR3, the DNA is TGCAGCGTTGCCAGGGATGGAAACACCATATATTTT.

This clonotype was seen at least ten times. The genes are TRBV20-1 and TRBJ2-2; TRBD2 might be the D (6 bases). From germline, CDR1 is DFQATT and CDR2 SNEGSKA (reference sequence). Trimming removed 4 bases from V and 4 bases from J, with 19 bases in between. The CDR3 spans 16 residues. CDR3 amino acids: CSATQRRGAGTGELFF. DNA for the CDR3: TGCAGTGCTACACAGCGGAGGGGCGCGGGCACCGGGGAGCTGTTTTTT.

This chain joins TRBV5-5 and TRBJ2-7; tentatively, D is TRBD2 (5 bases). CDR3 size: 15 residues. Trimming shortened V by 0 bases and J by 0 bases, and 10 bases separated the two germline ends. CDR1 is SGHKS and CDR2 is YYEKEE in the germline V gene (reference sequence). The CDR3 nucleotides are TGTGCCAGCAGCTTGGGTAGCGCGAACTCCTACGAGCAGTACGTC. It specifies CASSLGSANSYEQYV.